This T cell receptor beta chain was obtained from a study of radiation and T cells in renal cell carcinoma. The time point: baseline pretreatment blood. Treatment noted: 15 Gy SBRT to primary tumor, nephrectomy 4 weeks later. The patient's renal cell carcinoma had clear cell pathology. The CDR3 extends over 16 amino acids. CDR1 and CDR2 from the germline V gene are SGHTA and FQGNSA. V was trimmed by 5 bases and J by 10 bases, leaving 23 bases between them. Repertoires were generated with immunoSEQ multiplex PCR, while TCRdb's copy carries only in-frame clones and drops some. The table records 20,000 to 25,000 clones, over 70% of them present only once.

Sequences were derived from blood, sampled from a patient whose treatment included radiotherapy and nephrectomy. The rearrangement uses TRBV7-2 and TRBJ2-2, with a tentative D call TRBD1 (5 bases). The receptor comes from a man in his sixties with renal cell carcinoma. The CDR3 DNA reads TGTGCCAGCAGCCCGGCCCCCGTGGCAGGGCTCCAGGAGCTGTTTTTT. It yields the protein CASSPAPVAGLQELFF. Combining the CDR3 with reference TRBV7-2 and TRBJ2-2 gives the whole variable domain GAGVSQSPSNKVTEKGKDVELRCDPISGHTALYWYRQSLGQGLEFLIYFQGNSAPDKSGLPSDRFSAERTGGSVSTLTIQRTQQEDSAVYLCASSPAPVAGLQELFFGEGSRLTVL.